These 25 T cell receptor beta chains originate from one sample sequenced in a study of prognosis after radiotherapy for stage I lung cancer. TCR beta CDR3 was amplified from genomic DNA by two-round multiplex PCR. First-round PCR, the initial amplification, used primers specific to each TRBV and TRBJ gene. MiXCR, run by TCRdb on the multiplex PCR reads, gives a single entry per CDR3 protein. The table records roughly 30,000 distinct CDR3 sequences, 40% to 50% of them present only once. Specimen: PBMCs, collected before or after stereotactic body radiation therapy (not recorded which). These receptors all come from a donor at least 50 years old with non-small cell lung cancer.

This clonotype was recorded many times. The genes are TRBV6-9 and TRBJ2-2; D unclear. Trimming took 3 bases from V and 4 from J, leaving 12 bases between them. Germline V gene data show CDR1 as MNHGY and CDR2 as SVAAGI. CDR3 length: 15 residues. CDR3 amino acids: CASSYSGVGTGELFF. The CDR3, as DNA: TGTGCCAGCAGTTACTCTGGGGTCGGCACCGGGGAGCTGTTTTTT.

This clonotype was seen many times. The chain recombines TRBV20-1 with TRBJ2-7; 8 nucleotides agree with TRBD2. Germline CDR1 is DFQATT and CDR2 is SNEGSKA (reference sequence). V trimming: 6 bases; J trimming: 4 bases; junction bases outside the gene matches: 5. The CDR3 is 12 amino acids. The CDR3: CSAESGSYEQYF. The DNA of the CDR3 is TGCAGTGCGGAGAGCGGGAGTTACGAGCAGTACTTC.

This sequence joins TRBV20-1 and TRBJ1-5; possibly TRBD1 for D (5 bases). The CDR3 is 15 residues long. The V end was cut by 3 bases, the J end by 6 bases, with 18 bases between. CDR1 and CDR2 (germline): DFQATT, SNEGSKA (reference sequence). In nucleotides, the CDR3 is TGCAGTGCTAGGGGGGGTATGGAATCCTCTCAGCCCCAGCATTTT. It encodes CSARGGMESSQPQHF.

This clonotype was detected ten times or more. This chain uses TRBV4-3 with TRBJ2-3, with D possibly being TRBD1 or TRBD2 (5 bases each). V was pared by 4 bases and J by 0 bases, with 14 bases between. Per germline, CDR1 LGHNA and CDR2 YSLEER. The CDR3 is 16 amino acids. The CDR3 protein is CASSLRGDSSTDTQYF. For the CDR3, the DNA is TGCGCCAGCAGCCTCAGAGGGGATTCTAGCACAGATACGCAGTATTTT.

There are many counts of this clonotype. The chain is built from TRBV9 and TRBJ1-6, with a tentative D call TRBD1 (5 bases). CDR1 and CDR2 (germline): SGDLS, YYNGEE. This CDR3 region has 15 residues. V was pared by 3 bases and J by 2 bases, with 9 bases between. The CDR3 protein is CASSERGAYNSPLHF. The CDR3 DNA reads TGTGCCAGCAGCGAGCGGGGCGCCTATAATTCACCCCTCCACTTT.

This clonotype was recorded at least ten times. CDR3 sequence reads: CSAITREFAGYTF. The DNA of the CDR3 is TGCAGTGCTATAACTAGGGAGTTTGCGGGCTACACCTTC. The chain is built from TRBV20-1 and TRBJ1-2; D unclear. Germline CDR1 is DFQATT and CDR2 is SNEGSKA (reference sequence). V shed 4 bases and J shed 8 bases, with 17 bases lying between them. The CDR3 sequence is 13 residues long.

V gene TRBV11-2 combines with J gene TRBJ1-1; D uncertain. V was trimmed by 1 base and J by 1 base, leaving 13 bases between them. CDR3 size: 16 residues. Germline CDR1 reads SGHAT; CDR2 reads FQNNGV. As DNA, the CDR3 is TGTGCCAGCAGCTTAGGAGTGGGAGTGGGGAACACTGAAGCTTTCTTT. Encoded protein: CASSLGVGVGNTEAFF.

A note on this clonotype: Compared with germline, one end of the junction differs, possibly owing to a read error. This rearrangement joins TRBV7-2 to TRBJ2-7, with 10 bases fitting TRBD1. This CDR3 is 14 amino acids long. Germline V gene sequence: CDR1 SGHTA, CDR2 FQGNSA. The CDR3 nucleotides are TGTTCCAGCAGTCCGGACAGGGGGAGCCGCGAGCAGTACTTC. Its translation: CSSSPDRGSREQYF.

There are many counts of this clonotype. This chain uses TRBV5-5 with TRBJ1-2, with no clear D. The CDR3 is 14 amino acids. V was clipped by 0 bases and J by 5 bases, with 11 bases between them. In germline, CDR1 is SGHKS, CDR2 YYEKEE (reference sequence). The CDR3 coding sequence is TGTGCCAGCAGCTTGGGCGGTACGCTATATGGCTACACCTTC. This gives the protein CASSLGGTLYGYTF.

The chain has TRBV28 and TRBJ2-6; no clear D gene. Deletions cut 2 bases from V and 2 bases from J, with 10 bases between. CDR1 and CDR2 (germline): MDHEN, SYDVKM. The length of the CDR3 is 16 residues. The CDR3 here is CASSLEAGAGANVLTF. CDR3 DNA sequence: TGTGCCAGCAGTTTAGAGGCAGGTGCTGGGGCCAACGTCCTGACTTTC.

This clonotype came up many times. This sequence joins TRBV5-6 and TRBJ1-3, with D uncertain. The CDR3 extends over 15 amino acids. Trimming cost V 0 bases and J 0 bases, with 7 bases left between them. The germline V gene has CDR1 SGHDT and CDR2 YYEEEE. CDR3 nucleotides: TGTGCCAGCAGCTTGGCCCAGATCTCTGGAAACACCATATATTTT. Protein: CASSLAQISGNTIYF.

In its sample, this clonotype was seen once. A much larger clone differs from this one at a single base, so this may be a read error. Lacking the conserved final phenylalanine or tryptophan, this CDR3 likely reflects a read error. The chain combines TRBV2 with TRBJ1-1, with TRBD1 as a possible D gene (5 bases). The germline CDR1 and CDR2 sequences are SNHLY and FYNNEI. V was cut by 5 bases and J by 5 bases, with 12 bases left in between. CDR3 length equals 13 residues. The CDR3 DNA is TGTGCCAGCAGTTGGGACGCGGGGACTGAAGCTTTCCTT. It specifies CASSWDAGTEAFL.

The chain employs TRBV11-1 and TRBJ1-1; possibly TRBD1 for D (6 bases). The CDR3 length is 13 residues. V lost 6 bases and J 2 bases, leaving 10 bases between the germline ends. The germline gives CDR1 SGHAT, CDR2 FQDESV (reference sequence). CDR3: CASRLQGNTEAFF. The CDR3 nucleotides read TGTGCCAGCAGACTACAGGGTAACACTGAAGCTTTCTTT.

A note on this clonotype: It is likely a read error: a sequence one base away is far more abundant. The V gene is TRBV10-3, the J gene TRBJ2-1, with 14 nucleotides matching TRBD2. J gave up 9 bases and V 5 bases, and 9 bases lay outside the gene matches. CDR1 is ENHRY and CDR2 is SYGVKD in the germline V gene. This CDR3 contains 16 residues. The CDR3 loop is CAISWGLAGVRSEQFF. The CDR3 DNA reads TGTGCCATCAGTTGGGGACTAGCGGGAGTTCGTAGTGAGCAGTTCTTC.

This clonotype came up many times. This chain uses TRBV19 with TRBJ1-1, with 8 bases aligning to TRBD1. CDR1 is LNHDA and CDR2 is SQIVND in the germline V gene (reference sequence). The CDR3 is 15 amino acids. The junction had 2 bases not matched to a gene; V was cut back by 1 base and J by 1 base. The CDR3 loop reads CASSIVGQGNTEAFF. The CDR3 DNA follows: TGTGCCAGTAGTATAGTAGGACAGGGGAACACTGAAGCTTTCTTT.

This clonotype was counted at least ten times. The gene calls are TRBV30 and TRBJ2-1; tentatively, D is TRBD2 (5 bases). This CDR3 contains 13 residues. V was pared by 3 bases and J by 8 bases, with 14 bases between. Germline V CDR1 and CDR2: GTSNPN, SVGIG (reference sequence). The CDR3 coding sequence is TGTGCCTGGAGGGCCGGCGGGTTGGATGAGCAGTTCTTC. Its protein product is CAWRAGGLDEQFF.

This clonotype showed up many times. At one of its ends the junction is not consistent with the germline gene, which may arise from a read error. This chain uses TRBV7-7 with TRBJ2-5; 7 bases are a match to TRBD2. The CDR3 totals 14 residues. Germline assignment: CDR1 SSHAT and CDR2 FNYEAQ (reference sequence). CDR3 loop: CASSSAAGSETQYF. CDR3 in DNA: TGTGCTAGCAGCTCCGCAGCGGGATCGGAGACCCAGTACTTC. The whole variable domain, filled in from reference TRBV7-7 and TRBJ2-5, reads GAGVSQSPRYKVTKRGQDVTLRCDPISSHATLYWYQQALGQGPEFLTYFNYEAQPDKSGLPSDRFSAERPEGSISTLTIQRTEQRDSAMYRCASSSAAGSETQYFGPGTRLLVL.

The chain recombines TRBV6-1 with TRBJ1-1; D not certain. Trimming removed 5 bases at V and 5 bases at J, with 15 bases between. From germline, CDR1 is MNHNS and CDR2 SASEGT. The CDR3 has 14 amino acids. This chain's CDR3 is CASSTRTGKTEAFF. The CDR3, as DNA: TGTGCCAGCAGTACACGGACGGGGAAAACTGAAGCTTTCTTT.

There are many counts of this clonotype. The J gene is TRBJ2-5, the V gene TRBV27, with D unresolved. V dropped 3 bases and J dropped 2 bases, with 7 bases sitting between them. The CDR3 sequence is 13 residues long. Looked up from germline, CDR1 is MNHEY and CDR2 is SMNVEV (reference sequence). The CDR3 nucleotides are TGTGCCAGCAGTTTTAATGAGCAAGAGACCCAGTACTTC. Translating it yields CASSFNEQETQYF.

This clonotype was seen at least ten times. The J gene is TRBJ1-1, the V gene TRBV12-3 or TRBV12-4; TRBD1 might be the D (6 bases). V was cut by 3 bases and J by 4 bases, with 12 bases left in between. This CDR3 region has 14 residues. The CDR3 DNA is TGTGCCAGCAGTTTCGGGGGCAAGGGCACTGAAGCTTTCTTT. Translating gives CASSFGGKGTEAFF.

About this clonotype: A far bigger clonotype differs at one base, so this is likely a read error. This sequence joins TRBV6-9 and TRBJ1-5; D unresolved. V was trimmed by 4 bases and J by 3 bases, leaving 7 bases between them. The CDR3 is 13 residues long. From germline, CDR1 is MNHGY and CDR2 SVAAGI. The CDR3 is CASSSTPNQPQHF. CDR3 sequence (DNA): TGTGCCAGCAGTTCTACCCCCAATCAGCCCCAGCATTTT.

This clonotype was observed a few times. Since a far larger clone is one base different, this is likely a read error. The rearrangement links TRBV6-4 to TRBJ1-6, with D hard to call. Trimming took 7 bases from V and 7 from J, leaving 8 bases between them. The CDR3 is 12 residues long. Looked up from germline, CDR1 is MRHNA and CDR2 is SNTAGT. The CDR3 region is CASNTGNSPLHF. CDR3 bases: TGTGCCAGCAACACGGGGAATTCACCCCTCCACTTT.

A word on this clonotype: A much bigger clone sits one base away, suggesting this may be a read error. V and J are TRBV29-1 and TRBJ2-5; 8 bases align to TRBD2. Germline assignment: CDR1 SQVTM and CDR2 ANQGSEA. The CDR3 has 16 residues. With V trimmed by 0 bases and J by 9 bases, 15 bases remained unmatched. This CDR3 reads CSVEDRGTRFAVAQYF. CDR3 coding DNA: TGCAGCGTTGAAGATCGAGGGACTAGGTTTGCAGTGGCCCAGTACTTC.

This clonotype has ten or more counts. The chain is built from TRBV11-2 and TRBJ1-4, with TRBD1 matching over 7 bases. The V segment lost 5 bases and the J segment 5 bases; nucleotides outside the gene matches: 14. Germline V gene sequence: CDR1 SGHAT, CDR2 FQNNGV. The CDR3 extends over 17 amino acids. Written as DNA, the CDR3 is TGTGCCAGCAGCCCAGTTCTTCAGGGGGTTCGGAATGAAAAACTGTTTTTT. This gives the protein CASSPVLQGVRNEKLFF.

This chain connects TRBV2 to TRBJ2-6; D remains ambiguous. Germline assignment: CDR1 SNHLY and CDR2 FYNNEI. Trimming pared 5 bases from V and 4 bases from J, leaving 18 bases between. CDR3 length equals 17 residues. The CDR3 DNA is TGTGCCAGCAGTCCCCATGGTCCCGAGGACGGGGCCAACGTCCTGACTTTC. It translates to CASSPHGPEDGANVLTF.